What follows are 27 T cell receptor beta chains derived from one specimen sequenced in a study of blood T cell repertoires in COVID-19. Assay used: immunoSEQ multiplex PCR; TCRdb lists only in-frame clones, some missing. This table has approximately 670,000 clones, 85% to 90% appearing once. Material: peripheral blood. Receptors originate from a woman under 30 with acute or convalescent COVID-19.

The rearrangement joins TRBV5-8 to TRBJ1-1; D perhaps matches TRBD1 (6 bases). Trimming removed 9 bases from V and 6 bases from J, with 18 bases in between. CDR3 length: 13 residues. CDR1 SGHTS and CDR2 YDEGEE come from the germline V gene. The CDR3 DNA reads TGTGCCACCTTCTGGGAAGGGGGAGCTGAAGCTTTCTTT. Amino acids: CATFWEGGAEAFF.

CDR3 in amino acids: CASRRARNQPQHF. The CDR3 nucleotides read TGTGCCAGCAGGAGGGCGCGGAATCAGCCCCAGCATTTT. The genes are TRBV6-5 and TRBJ1-5, with D hard to call. Between the trimmed V and J ends, which lost 6 bases and 4 bases, there was a span of 10 bases. This CDR3 is 13 amino acids long. CDR1 and CDR2 (germline): MNHEY, SVGAGI.

In its sample, this clone was seen once. In DNA form, the CDR3 reads TGCGCCAGCAGCTTGACGTTTGGGGCAGATGGCTCTGGAAACACCATATATTTT. As protein: CASSLTFGADGSGNTIYF. The V gene is TRBV5-1, the J gene TRBJ1-3; D is perhaps TRBD1 (5 bases). With 1 base removed from V and 0 bases from J, the gap between germline ends came to 17 bases. From germline, CDR1 is SGHRS and CDR2 YFSETQ. The CDR3 loop spans 18 amino acids.

J is TRBJ1-6 and V is TRBV27; 8 bases align to TRBD1. V shed 6 bases and J 7 bases; nucleotides not matched to a gene: 17. Germline-derived CDR1 and CDR2 are MNHEY and SMNVEV (reference sequence). The CDR3 contains 18 residues. This chain's CDR3 is CASSNKPLPGQGNSPLHF. In DNA form, the CDR3 reads TGTGCCAGCAGCAACAAACCCCTCCCCGGACAGGGAAATTCACCCCTCCACTTT.

The chain employs TRBV19 and TRBJ1-6, with TRBD1 as a possible D gene (5 bases). The CDR3 is made up of 15 amino acids. The V end was cut by 10 bases, the J end by 8 bases, with 21 bases between. Germline lookup yields CDR1 LNHDA and CDR2 SQIVND (reference sequence). The CDR3 DNA sequence: TGTGCCACCTCTCCCTGGGTGGGGGGTGATTCACCCCTCCACTTT. Translated, it gives CATSPWVGGDSPLHF.

This clone was detected a few times. The rearrangement joins TRBV7-6 to TRBJ1-2, with D possibly matching TRBD1 (6 bases). V lost 5 bases to trimming and J lost 3 bases, with 16 bases between them. The CDR3 covers 15 residues. Germline lookup yields CDR1 SGHVS and CDR2 FNYEAQ. CDR3 sequence reads: CASSPAGAGDYGYTF. In nucleotides, the CDR3 is TGTGCCAGCAGCCCTGCGGGTGCAGGGGACTATGGCTACACCTTC.

This clone appeared a few times. The chain links TRBV19 to TRBJ1-3; D is unclear. The CDR3 sequence is 15 residues long. V lost 2 bases to trimming and J lost 6 bases, with 14 bases between them. Per the germline V gene, CDR1 is LNHDA and CDR2 is SQIVND (reference sequence). DNA of the CDR3: TGTGCCAGTAGTATACGAGGGTCAGACCAAAACACCATATATTTT. It codes for CASSIRGSDQNTIYF.

The genes are TRBV3-1 (or the pseudogene TRBV3-2) and TRBJ1-2; TRBD1 matches at 9 bases. The J segment lost 7 bases and the V segment lost 0 bases, leaving 12 bases of the junction unmatched. The CDR3 is made up of 17 amino acids. Germline CDR1 reads LGHDT; CDR2 reads YNNKEL (reference sequence). Written as DNA, the CDR3 is TGTGCCAGCAGCCAAGAGGGACAGGGTAAATATGTGCGTGGCTACACCTTC. Protein product: CASSQEGQGKYVRGYTF.

This clone came up a few times. The V call is TRBV18, the J call TRBJ2-1, with a possible D match to TRBD2 (5 bases). The ends were cut back, 3 bases at V and 9 bases at J, with 12 bases in the middle. The V gene's germline CDR1 is KGHSH and CDR2 LQKENI. This CDR3 comprises 13 residues. The DNA of the CDR3 is TGTGCCAGCTCACCTATTACTCGGGGTGAGCAGTTCTTC. This gives the protein CASSPITRGEQFF. Supplemented by reference TRBV18 and TRBJ2-1, the full variable domain reads NAGVMQNPRHLVRRRGQEARLRCSPMKGHSHVYWYRQLPEEGLKFMVYLQKENIIDESGMPKERFSAEFPKEGPSILRIQQVVRGDSAAYFCASSPITRGEQFFGPGTRLTVL.

With regard to this clone: The same CDR3 can be traced to other DNA sequences in this sample. The V and J genes are TRBV29-1 and TRBJ2-7; TRBD1 matches 8 bases. CDR1 is SQVTM and CDR2 is ANQGSEA in the germline V gene. This CDR3 is 12 amino acids long. Trimming took 6 bases from V and 5 from J; bases not matched to a gene: 6. The CDR3 loop is CSVPDRGDEQYF. The CDR3 nucleotides are TGCAGCGTCCCCGACAGGGGCGACGAGCAGTACTTC.

Only one count was recorded for this clone. This rearrangement joins TRBV19 to TRBJ1-2; 9 nucleotides match TRBD1. The CDR3 is made up of 13 amino acids. The ends lost 4 bases at V and 6 bases at J; junction bases unmatched: 3. Germline-derived CDR1 and CDR2 are LNHDA and SQIVND (reference sequence). CDR3 in DNA: TGTGCCAGTAGTACAACAGGGGGCAATGGCTACACCTTC. Its protein product is CASSTTGGNGYTF.

The CDR3 DNA reads TGTGCCAGCAGTTACTCAGGCAGGGGATATGGCTACACCTTC. It specifies CASSYSGRGYGYTF. The V gene is TRBV6-5, the J gene TRBJ1-2; weak D call: TRBD1 (6 bases). Deletions cut 0 bases from V and 5 bases from J, with 10 bases between. The CDR3 extends over 14 amino acids. Per the germline V gene, CDR1 is MNHEY and CDR2 is SVGAGI.

The chain employs TRBV6-5 and TRBJ1-1; 7 bases are a match to TRBD1. V gave up 4 bases and J gave up 8 bases; unmatched junction bases: 4. This CDR3 has 12 residues. Germline CDR1 MNHEY, CDR2 SVGAGI. This chain's CDR3 is CASSFLQGEAFF. The CDR3 DNA follows: TGTGCCAGCAGTTTCTTACAGGGGGAAGCTTTCTTT.

The V call is TRBV4-1, the J call TRBJ2-5; the D gene is possibly TRBD1 (6 bases). V was pared by 0 bases and J by 5 bases, with 10 bases between. This CDR3 spans 14 amino acids. The germline V gene encodes CDR1 MGHRA and CDR2 YSYEKL. CDR3 loop: CASSQDQGRETQYF. The CDR3 DNA is TGCGCCAGCAGCCAAGATCAGGGGCGTGAGACCCAGTACTTC.

The V call is TRBV10-3, the J call TRBJ1-1; D is unresolved. CDR1 is ENHRY and CDR2 is SYGVKD in the germline V gene. This CDR3 comprises 13 residues. With 2 bases removed from V and 7 bases from J, the gap between germline ends came to 11 bases. The CDR3 here is CAISEEDKGEAFF. The CDR3 DNA sequence: TGTGCCATCAGTGAGGAGGATAAAGGTGAAGCTTTCTTT.

The J gene is TRBJ1-2, the V gene TRBV30; D perhaps matches TRBD1 (5 bases). V was shortened by 4 bases and J by 8 bases, with 17 bases between the two germline ends. This CDR3 has 13 amino acids. Germline loops: CDR1 GTSNPN, CDR2 SVGIG (reference sequence). CDR3 coding DNA: TGTGCCTGGACGGGAGGGGCCAGGTGGGGCTACACCTTC. Translating it yields CAWTGGARWGYTF.

The CDR3 DNA reads as TGTGCCAGTAGTATAGATCGACGTAACAGGGTGGGCACTGAAGCTTTCTTT. Translation: CASSIDRRNRVGTEAFF. The V gene is TRBV19, the J gene TRBJ1-1; maybe TRBD1 (6 bases). CDR1 is LNHDA, CDR2 SQIVND, per germline (reference sequence). The V end was cut by 0 bases, the J end by 4 bases, with 18 bases between. The CDR3 extends over 17 amino acids.

The V and J genes are TRBV6-2 or TRBV6-3 and TRBJ1-6, with 9 positions matching TRBD1. Germline V gene lookup returns CDR1 MNHEY and CDR2 SVGEGT. The junction had 5 bases not matched to a gene; V was cut back by 0 bases and J by 8 bases. The CDR3 is 16 amino acids. The CDR3 sequence is CASSYSSTGGYSPLHF. CDR3 DNA sequence: TGTGCCAGCAGTTACTCTTCGACAGGGGGGTATTCACCCCTCCACTTT.

This sequence joins TRBV7-9 and TRBJ1-1; TRBD1 matches 7 bases. The CDR3 runs to 14 residues. With V trimmed by 2 bases and J by 2 bases, 2 bases remained unmatched. The germline CDR1 and CDR2 sequences are SEHNR and FQNEAQ (reference sequence). Here the CDR3 reads CASSLRDSNTEAFF. DNA of the CDR3: TGTGCCAGCAGCTTAAGGGACAGCAACACTGAAGCTTTCTTT.

This clone was picked up one time. The chain combines TRBV5-1 with TRBJ1-2; possibly TRBD1 for D (5 bases). Germline lookup yields CDR1 SGHRS and CDR2 YFSETQ. This CDR3 region has 11 residues. The V end was cut by 4 bases, the J end by 7 bases, with 8 bases between. The CDR3 sequence is CASSPGIGYTF. CDR3 sequence (DNA): TGCGCCAGCAGCCCAGGGATTGGCTACACCTTC.

The V and J genes are TRBV7-9 and TRBJ1-1; D gene uncertain. The CDR3 sequence is 10 residues long. Germline loops: CDR1 SEHNR, CDR2 FQNEAQ (reference sequence). The V and J ends lost 8 bases and 6 bases respectively, with 7 bases between them. The CDR3 loop is CASPNPEAFF. CDR3 sequence (DNA): TGTGCCAGCCCTAACCCTGAAGCTTTCTTT. The full variable domain, in which reference TRBV7-9 and TRBJ1-1 provide the parts outside the CDR3, is DTGVSQNPRHKITKRGQNVTFRCDPISEHNRLYWYRQTLGQGPEFLTYFQNEAQLEKSRLLSDRFSAERPKGSFSTLEIQRTEQGDSAMYLCASPNPEAFFGQGTRLTVV.

This chain uses TRBV6-2 or TRBV6-3 with TRBJ1-1; D gene ambiguous. V was pared by 2 bases and J by 9 bases, with 16 bases between. The germline V gene encodes CDR1 MNHEY and CDR2 SVGEGT. CDR3 length: 14 amino acids. The chain's CDR3 is CASSYPLGEQKAFF. The CDR3 DNA sequence: TGTGCCAGCAGTTACCCCCTCGGTGAGCAAAAAGCTTTCTTT.

The V call is TRBV18, the J call TRBJ1-5; possibly TRBD1 for D (5 bases). With 2 bases removed from V and 7 bases from J, the gap between germline ends came to 24 bases. This CDR3 comprises 18 residues. The V gene's germline CDR1 is KGHSH and CDR2 LQKENI. The CDR3 sequence: CASSPISGSGGPGQPQHF. In nucleotides, the CDR3 is TGTGCCAGCTCACCAATTTCCGGGAGTGGGGGTCCGGGACAGCCCCAGCATTTT.

The chain joins TRBV7-4 to TRBJ2-3; 10 bases line up with TRBD1. The V and J ends lost 2 bases and 8 bases, in that order; junction bases with no gene match: 22. The germline V gene has CDR1 SGHVT and CDR2 SQSDAQ. This CDR3 region has 20 residues. Here the CDR3 DNA reads TGTGCCAGCAGCTTATATCTTAATCGCGTAACCCGGGACAGGGGAGGTACGCAGTATTTT. Translated, it gives CASSLYLNRVTRDRGGTQYF.

This clone occurred once. This chain joins TRBV11-3 and TRBJ1-1; maybe TRBD1 (5 bases). Trimming shortened V by 5 bases and J by 4 bases, and 26 bases separated the two germline ends. CDR3 length: 18 residues. Per the germline V gene, CDR1 is SGHNT and CDR2 is YENEEA. In DNA form, the CDR3 reads TGTGCCAGCAGCCGCGGAGGGGCTGCTCTAACAACTGGCACTGAAGCTTTCTTT. It encodes CASSRGGAALTTGTEAFF.

The J gene is TRBJ2-3, the V gene TRBV7-6; 8 bases agree with TRBD2. In germline, CDR1 is SGHVS, CDR2 FNYEAQ. The CDR3 totals 17 residues. Losses at the gene ends were 6 bases for V and 0 bases for J; bases not matched to a gene: 11. CDR3 nucleotide sequence: TGTGCCAGCAGTACCCCCGGGAGGGGCGGGAGCACAGATACGCAGTATTTT. Translating it yields CASSTPGRGGSTDTQYF.

This clone was counted once. The chain recombines TRBV5-8 with TRBJ2-5, with D possibly being TRBD2 (6 bases). The CDR3 is 13 residues long. Trimming took off 7 bases at V and 5 bases at J, with 15 bases between the two ends. Germline-derived CDR1 and CDR2 are SGHTS and YDEGEE. The CDR3, as DNA: TGTGCCAGCGCGAGACGGGGGAGGGAGACCCAGTACTTC. Its protein product is CASARRGRETQYF.